This TCR beta chain was found in a study of prognosis after radiotherapy for stage I lung cancer. Multiplex PCR, run in two rounds, amplified TCR beta CDR3 from genomic DNA. It was primers specific to each TRBV and TRBJ gene that first-round PCR used. TCRdb re-derived calls from the multiplex PCR reads in MiXCR, one entry per CDR3 protein. In the table there are 20,000 to 25,000 distinct CDR3 sequences, about 34% of which are singletons. The CDR3 covers 13 residues. The germline gives CDR1 SNHLY, CDR2 FYNNEI. With 5 bases clipped from V and 4 bases from J, the junction kept 3 bases outside the gene matches. This clonotype was seen at least ten times. Its antigen is unidentified. Study observations and caveats: Stereotactic body radiation therapy was followed by a fall in unique TCR clone counts, with a median of about 9,200 versus 6,500.

Among the patients, all were node-negative on CT and PET/CT, and none had received prior chemotherapy or radiotherapy or had other malignancies. Peripheral blood was collected in volumes of about 5.9 milliliters at each of two time points. The input for sequencing was PBMCs, taken before or after stereotactic body radiation therapy (not recorded which). The sequence came from a donor older than 45 with non-small cell lung cancer. The genes are TRBV2 and TRBJ2-7; 9 nucleotides align to TRBD2. The CDR3 DNA reads as TGTGCCAGCAGTCTAGCGGGACCTTACGAGCAGTACTTC. This encodes CASSLAGPYEQYF.